This entry is about one T cell receptor beta chain. Its antigen is unknown. Produced via immunoSEQ multiplex PCR; TCRdb's table is partial and in-frame only. This table holds about 2 million clones, 85% to 95% found once. This sample was included in a study of shared clonotypes between healthy human individuals. Whole-study context: In total, the donors were a couple of women and a few men aged 18 to 49. Broader study findings: On the whole, naive subsets had larger estimated richness than memory subsets had. The study found about 4.6% of naive CD4 clonotypes shared across a few donors. Some clonotypes were shared by all four sorted-subset donors, while others were not shared. The non-shared ones had lower generation probabilities than the shared ones.

This receptor was identified in a man aged 18 to 35 in good health. The sample consisted of naive CD4+ T cells sorted from blood. Indicated subset: CD45RA+ positively selected.

In nucleotides, the CDR3 is TGCGCCAGCAGCCCATCTTTTTCCTACGAGCAGTACTTC. Protein: CASSPSFSYEQYF. This chain joins TRBV4-1 and TRBJ2-7; D is uncertain. Trimming removed 4 bases at V and 1 base at J, with 8 bases between. In germline, CDR1 is MGHRA, CDR2 YSYEKL. CDR3 length: 13 residues.